The clone carrying this TCR beta chain was seen repeatedly, ten times or more. All donors came from Russia, were Caucasian and healthy, and spanned ages roughly 6 to 100. This sample is drawn from a study of blood T cells in healthy people across ages. It was with a sample-barcoded 5' primer and a J-beta primer mix that a second PCR of roughly 7 to 12 cycles was run. TCRdb processed the 5' RACE reads anew with MiXCR; each CDR3 protein has one entry. The sample contains hundreds of thousands of distinct CDR3 sequences, more than 25% of which appear only once. The sequenced sample consisted of blood. The clonotype originates from a woman aged 80 or over in good health.

For the CDR3, the DNA is TGTGCCACCTTAGAGGGTTTGAATCAGCCCCAGCATTTT. Its translation is CATLEGLNQPQHF. V is TRBV15 and J is TRBJ1-5; D gene unclear. The CDR3 is 13 amino acids. Trimming took 8 bases from V and 4 from J, leaving 12 bases between them. Germline V gene sequence: CDR1 LNHNV, CDR2 YYDKDF (reference sequence).